One sample yielded the 31 T cell receptor beta chains listed below, sequenced in a study of blood T cell repertoires in COVID-19. Only in-frame clones appear in the TCRdb table, and some are missing; sequencing was by immunoSEQ multiplex PCR. Found here are a few hundred thousand clones, 70% to 90% of them singletons; the top ten hold roughly 6.3%. Sequenced sample: peripheral blood. The receptors shown here come from a woman aged 50 to 60 with COVID-19, enrolled during active disease.

This clone was seen only once. CDR3 loop: CASSPGQIYEQYF. The CDR3 DNA reads as TGTGCCAGCAGCCCAGGACAGATCTACGAGCAGTACTTC. The V gene is TRBV5-5, the J gene TRBJ2-7; D is possibly TRBD1 (6 bases). The length of the CDR3 is 13 residues. Germline V gene sequence: CDR1 SGHKS, CDR2 YYEKEE (reference sequence). V was cut by 4 bases and J by 3 bases, with 11 bases left in between.

The chain uses TRBV27 and TRBJ2-7, with D possibly being TRBD2 (5 bases). V was cut by 3 bases and J by 2 bases, with 8 bases left in between. The CDR3 is 13 amino acids. Germline V gives CDR1 MNHEY, CDR2 SMNVEV (reference sequence). The CDR3 loop reads CASSFSETYEQYF. For the CDR3, the DNA is TGTGCCAGCAGTTTTAGCGAAACCTACGAGCAGTACTTC.

This rearrangement joins TRBV5-1 to TRBJ2-7, with 8 positions matching TRBD1. The trim removed 4 bases at V and 4 bases at J, leaving 4 bases unmatched. CDR1 SGHRS and CDR2 YFSETQ come from the germline V gene. CDR3 size: 13 residues. This chain's CDR3 is CASSPDRAYEQYF. CDR3 coding DNA: TGCGCCAGCAGCCCGGACAGGGCGTACGAGCAGTACTTC.

J is TRBJ1-4 and V is TRBV7-9; TRBD1 matches at 9 bases. The junction had 3 bases not matched to a gene; V was cut back by 4 bases and J by 3 bases. Germline values: CDR1 SEHNR, CDR2 FQNEAQ (reference sequence). This CDR3 spans 15 amino acids. This CDR3 is CASSSGQGPNEKLFF. In nucleotides, the CDR3 is TGTGCCAGCAGCTCGGGACAGGGACCTAATGAAAAACTGTTTTTT.

V is TRBV19 and J is TRBJ1-1, with a possible D match to TRBD1 (6 bases). V lost 7 bases, J lost 8 bases, and 17 bases lay in between. The CDR3 is made up of 13 amino acids. Per the germline V gene, CDR1 is LNHDA and CDR2 is SQIVND (reference sequence). The CDR3 protein is CASNNRGAAEAFF. CDR3 DNA sequence: TGTGCCAGTAACAATCGGGGGGCCGCCGAAGCTTTCTTT.

J is TRBJ2-2 and V is TRBV24-1, with 8 bases aligning to TRBD1. The CDR3 length is 16 residues. The junction had 7 bases not matched to a gene; V was cut back by 4 bases and J by 4 bases. CDR1 is KGHDR and CDR2 is SFDVKD in the germline V gene. The CDR3 DNA follows: TGTGCCACCAGTGACTATACCGGGACAGGCACCGGGGAGCTGTTTTTT. Translated: CATSDYTGTGTGELFF.

The chain is built from TRBV4-1 and TRBJ2-5; 9 bases are a match to TRBD2. From germline, CDR1 is MGHRA and CDR2 YSYEKL. After removal of 4 bases from V and 1 base from J, the junction contained 10 bases not matched to a gene. This CDR3 comprises 17 residues. CDR3 sequence reads: CASSPGLAKGIQETQYF. The CDR3 DNA follows: TGCGCCAGCAGCCCGGGACTAGCAAAGGGTATCCAAGAGACCCAGTACTTC.

This chain uses TRBV4-1 with TRBJ2-3, with D perhaps matching TRBD2 (5 bases). The CDR3 length is 16 residues. The germline V gene has CDR1 MGHRA and CDR2 YSYEKL. The V gene lost 2 bases and the J gene lost 2 bases, with 14 bases spanning the gap. CDR3 loop: CASSQRLAIATDTQYF. CDR3 nucleotides: TGCGCCAGCAGCCAACGGCTAGCCATTGCCACAGATACGCAGTATTTT.

The chain has TRBV30 and TRBJ1-1; no clear D gene. V was shortened by 6 bases and J by 4 bases, with 12 bases between the two germline ends. Germline V gene data show CDR1 as GTSNPN and CDR2 as SVGIG (reference sequence). The CDR3 runs to 12 residues. CDR3 region: CACLPRGTEAFF. In DNA form, the CDR3 reads TGTGCCTGTCTTCCCCGCGGCACTGAAGCTTTCTTT.

Here the CDR3 DNA reads TGTGCCAGCAGCTTAGAGGGCGGGAGCCCATACGAGCAGTACTTC. It specifies CASSLEGGSPYEQYF. The chain has TRBV7-2 and TRBJ2-7; 7 bases are shared with TRBD2. The CDR3 sequence is 15 residues long. Germline values: CDR1 SGHTA, CDR2 FQGNSA. V shed 1 base and J 4 bases; nucleotides not matched to a gene: 7.

The genes are TRBV7-2 and TRBJ2-1; 9 nucleotides agree with TRBD2. After removal of 5 bases from V and 0 bases from J, the junction contained 11 bases not matched to a gene. The length of the CDR3 is 18 residues. The germline gives CDR1 SGHTA, CDR2 FQGNSA. The CDR3 spells CASSIRSLAGSSYNEQFF. CDR3 DNA: TGTGCCAGCAGCATCAGATCTCTAGCGGGGAGCTCCTACAATGAGCAGTTCTTC.

This clone was seen a few times. The CDR3 spells CASSPRDRFSGANVLTF. CDR3 coding DNA: TGTGCCAGCAGCCCCCGGGACAGGTTCTCGGGGGCCAACGTCCTGACTTTC. The rearrangement uses TRBV7-2 and TRBJ2-6; 8 bases fit TRBD1. This CDR3 has 17 residues. Per the germline V gene, CDR1 is SGHTA and CDR2 is FQGNSA. Trimming took 5 bases from V and 4 from J; bases not matched to a gene: 10.

The V and J genes are TRBV9 and TRBJ2-6; 8 bases line up with TRBD2. This CDR3 is built from 18 residues. V was clipped by 3 bases and J by 0 bases; unmatched bases: 8. Germline lookup yields CDR1 SGDLS and CDR2 YYNGEE. CDR3 nucleotides: TGTGCCAGCAGCGCCCGGGGGGGATATTTCTCTGGGGCCAACGTCCTGACTTTC. It specifies CASSARGGYFSGANVLTF.

This chain connects TRBV5-1 to TRBJ2-3; no clear D. The V end was cut by 2 bases, the J end by 0 bases, with 7 bases between. The CDR3 contains 14 residues. Looked up from germline, CDR1 is SGHRS and CDR2 is YFSETQ. The CDR3 DNA follows: TGCGCCAGCAGCTTCGGTGATAGCACAGATACGCAGTATTTT. Amino acid sequence: CASSFGDSTDTQYF.

The rearrangement links TRBV6-5 to TRBJ2-7; 9 positions agree with TRBD1. V lost 8 bases, J lost 3 bases, and 8 bases stayed unmatched. The CDR3 is 14 amino acids. CDR1 and CDR2 (germline): MNHEY, SVGAGI. The CDR3 loop is CASWDRATIYEQYF. The CDR3, as DNA: TGTGCCAGCTGGGACAGGGCTACGATCTACGAGCAGTACTTC.

There are a few counts of this clone. The V call is TRBV4-1, the J call TRBJ2-1; tentative D call: TRBD2 (5 bases). Trimming shortened V by 1 base and J by 6 bases, and 7 bases separated the two germline ends. The CDR3 consists of 13 residues. The germline gives CDR1 MGHRA, CDR2 YSYEKL. The DNA of the CDR3 is TGCGCCAGCAGCCAAGTTACTAGCAATGAGCAGTTCTTC. Its protein product is CASSQVTSNEQFF.

The V call is TRBV6-5, the J call TRBJ1-1; 7 bases agree with TRBD1. CDR3 length equals 14 residues. Germline V gene sequence: CDR1 MNHEY, CDR2 SVGAGI. The V segment lost 6 bases and the J segment 3 bases; nucleotides outside the gene matches: 7. Written as DNA, the CDR3 is TGTGCCAGCAGCCCGGACAGGAGAGACACTGAAGCTTTCTTT. This gives the protein CASSPDRRDTEAFF.

The CDR3 sequence: CASSPNGRGQETQYF. As DNA, the CDR3 is TGTGCCAGCTCACCGAACGGGAGGGGGCAAGAGACCCAGTACTTC. The V call is TRBV18, the J call TRBJ2-5; 8 positions agree with TRBD2. The germline CDR1 and CDR2 sequences are KGHSH and LQKENI. The CDR3 is 15 amino acids. After removal of 3 bases from V and 2 bases from J, the junction contained 5 bases not matched to a gene.

The rearrangement joins TRBV19 to TRBJ2-1; TRBD2 matches 8 bases. Germline CDR1 LNHDA, CDR2 SQIVND (reference sequence). The J segment lost 4 bases and the V segment lost 7 bases, leaving 12 bases of the junction unmatched. This CDR3 contains 16 residues. The CDR3 is CASTRSASGLYNEQFF. The CDR3 coding sequence is TGTGCCAGTACACGGTCCGCTAGCGGGCTTTACAATGAGCAGTTCTTC.

The chain has TRBV7-9 and TRBJ2-5; 7 bases match TRBD2. Germline-derived CDR1 and CDR2 are SEHNR and FQNEAQ (reference sequence). Trimming at V came to 2 bases and at J to 2 bases, leaving 5 bases not matched to a gene. The CDR3 is made up of 15 amino acids. The CDR3 DNA reads as TGTGCCAGCAGCTTAATCGGGGGACTACAAGAGACCCAGTACTTC. Encoded protein: CASSLIGGLQETQYF.

V is TRBV11-2 and J is TRBJ2-5, with 10 bases lining up with TRBD1. The trim removed 2 bases at V and 5 bases at J, leaving 5 bases unmatched. The germline gives CDR1 SGHAT, CDR2 FQNNGV. CDR3 length equals 15 residues. The CDR3 DNA follows: TGTGCCAGCAGCTTAACGACAGGGGGCGAGGAGACCCAGTACTTC. This gives the protein CASSLTTGGEETQYF.

This chain uses TRBV10-3 with TRBJ2-3, with 13 bases aligning to TRBD2. V lost 3 bases to trimming and J lost 5 bases; unmatched junction nucleotides: 5. Per germline, CDR1 ENHRY and CDR2 SYGVKD. The CDR3 has 16 amino acids. Here the CDR3 DNA reads TGTGCCATCAGTGAACAAACTAGCGGGGGGGGAGATACGCAGTATTTT. Translation gives CAISEQTSGGGDTQYF.

V gene TRBV4-1 combines with J gene TRBJ2-7, with 10 positions matching TRBD1. The ends lost 4 bases at V and 2 bases at J; junction bases unmatched: 14. In germline, CDR1 is MGHRA, CDR2 YSYEKL. The CDR3 has 18 residues. The chain's CDR3 is CASSLPSDRGKGPYEQYF. The CDR3 DNA reads as TGCGCCAGCAGCCTCCCCTCGGACAGGGGGAAGGGTCCCTACGAGCAGTACTTC.

The chain has TRBV6-1 and TRBJ2-7; 9 positions agree with TRBD1. J lost 7 bases, V lost 2 bases, and 9 bases had no gene match. Germline lookup yields CDR1 MNHNS and CDR2 SASEGT. The CDR3 length is 15 residues. The CDR3 region is CASSEPGQGRREQYF. The DNA of the CDR3 is TGTGCCAGCAGTGAACCCGGACAGGGGCGGAGGGAGCAGTACTTC.

The chain couples TRBV3-1 (or the pseudogene TRBV3-2) to TRBJ1-2, with 7 nucleotides matching TRBD1. The CDR3 has 13 amino acids. Trimming removed 1 base from V and 4 bases from J; junction bases left unmatched: 0. The germline V gene has CDR1 LGHDT and CDR2 YNNKEL (reference sequence). CDR3 sequence (DNA): TGTGCCAGCAGCCAAGGACAGGGCTATGGCTACACCTTC. Translation: CASSQGQGYGYTF.

The V and J genes are TRBV5-1 and TRBJ2-2; D gene ambiguous. Deletions cut 3 bases from V and 2 bases from J, with 14 bases between. CDR3 length equals 16 residues. In germline, CDR1 is SGHRS, CDR2 YFSETQ. CDR3 DNA sequence: TGCGCCAGCAGCTCCCACCTAAAAACCAACACCGGGGAGCTGTTTTTT. Translation gives CASSSHLKTNTGELFF.

This clone was seen a few times. The chain carries TRBV5-4 and TRBJ2-3; 8 bases map to TRBD2. V trimming: 1 base; J trimming: 0 bases; junction bases outside the gene matches: 4. The germline gives CDR1 SGHNT, CDR2 YYREEE (reference sequence). The CDR3 is made up of 16 amino acids. Here the CDR3 DNA reads TGTGCCAGCAGCTTGCAAGCGGGGGCTAGCACAGATACGCAGTATTTT. It encodes CASSLQAGASTDTQYF.

This chain joins TRBV6-2 or TRBV6-3 and TRBJ2-5, with a tentative D call TRBD2 (6 bases). CDR3 length equals 15 residues. Deletions cut 5 bases from V and 7 bases from J, with 20 bases between. The V gene's germline CDR1 is MNHEY and CDR2 SVGEGT. This CDR3 is CASSLPISPRGTQYF. CDR3 in DNA: TGTGCCAGCAGTCTTCCAATAAGTCCGCGGGGGACCCAGTACTTC.

This clone came up once. The J gene is TRBJ2-1, the V gene TRBV11-2; D might be TRBD2 (5 bases). The germline gives CDR1 SGHAT, CDR2 FQNNGV. Deletions cut 5 bases from V and 5 bases from J, with 13 bases between. CDR3 length equals 14 residues. The CDR3 DNA reads TGTGCCAGCAGCCCCGCCGGGGAAGACAATGAGCAGTTCTTC. Encoded protein: CASSPAGEDNEQFF.

This clone was detected once. The J gene is TRBJ1-1, the V gene TRBV30; D is undetermined. The CDR3 has 15 amino acids. CDR1 GTSNPN and CDR2 SVGIG come from the germline V gene (reference sequence). V lost 3 bases to trimming and J lost 3 bases, with 17 bases between them. The CDR3 DNA reads TGTGCCTGGAGAGGCGCCCGCCTGGGAGACACTGAAGCTTTCTTT. This sequence encodes CAWRGARLGDTEAFF.

This chain's CDR3 is CASSVVGTGLSNEQFF. The CDR3, as DNA: TGTGCCAGCAGCGTAGTGGGGACAGGGCTTAGCAATGAGCAGTTCTTC. The chain joins TRBV9 to TRBJ2-1; 9 positions match TRBD1. Germline CDR1 reads SGDLS; CDR2 reads YYNGEE. The CDR3 totals 16 residues. Trimming removed 0 bases from V and 6 bases from J; junction bases left unmatched: 7.